This T cell receptor (beta chain) was recorded in a study of response to subunit inactivated influenza vaccine. TCRdb analysed the RT-PCR reads with MiXCR anew, one entry per CDR3 protein. The data hold some 540,000 distinct CDR3 sequences, with approximately 22% observed a single time. V gave up 0 bases and J gave up 2 bases, with 12 bases separating them. The CDR3 runs 17 residues. Looked up from germline, CDR1 is SGHRS and CDR2 is YFSETQ. These data were also reused for a study on T cells expressing NK-cell markers. That work contributes: Scientists made TCR beta cDNA using 5'RACE template switching with UMIs. A few donors likewise had their CD3+CD56-NKG2C+ fraction led by these clonotypes.

The input for sequencing was CD4+ T cells sorted from PBMCs, taken 11 to 12 days after vaccination. V and J are TRBV5-1 and TRBJ1-6; D gene unclear. The source is a man aged 45-60 years who received an inactivated influenza vaccine. Written as DNA, the CDR3 is TGCGCCAGCAGCTTGGAGTACCGCACAACCTATAATTCACCCCTCCACTTT. Its protein product is CASSLEYRTTYNSPLHF.